This T cell receptor (beta chain) comes out of a study of blood T cell repertoires in COVID-19. This table comes from immunoSEQ multiplex PCR, and its TCRdb copy is limited to in-frame clones, with some not included. The sample has 120,000 to 150,000 clones, 85% seen once. This CDR3 contains 14 residues. From germline, CDR1 is LNHDA and CDR2 SQIVND (reference sequence). With 6 bases clipped from V and 5 bases from J, the junction kept 7 bases outside the gene matches. This clone appeared a single time. The sequence was collected from a middle-aged woman with active or convalescent COVID-19. Material: peripheral blood. V gene TRBV19 combines with J gene TRBJ1-5; 7 bases align to TRBD1. CDR3 loop: CASSRGQDYQPQHF. In DNA form, the CDR3 reads TGTGCCAGTAGCCGTGGACAGGACTATCAGCCCCAGCATTTT.